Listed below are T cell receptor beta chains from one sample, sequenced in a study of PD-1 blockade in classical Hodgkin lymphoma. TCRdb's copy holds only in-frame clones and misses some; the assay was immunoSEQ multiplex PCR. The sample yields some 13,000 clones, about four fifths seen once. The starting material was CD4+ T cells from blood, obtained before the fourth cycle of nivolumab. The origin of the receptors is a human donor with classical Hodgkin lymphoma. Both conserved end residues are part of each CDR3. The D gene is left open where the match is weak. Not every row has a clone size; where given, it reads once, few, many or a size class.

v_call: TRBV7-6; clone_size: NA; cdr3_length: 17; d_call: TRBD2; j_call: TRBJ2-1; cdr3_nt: TGTGCCAGCAGCAGCTTTCATAGCGGGAGGGTTGGCAATGAGCAGTTCTTC; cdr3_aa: CASSSFHSGRVGNEQFF
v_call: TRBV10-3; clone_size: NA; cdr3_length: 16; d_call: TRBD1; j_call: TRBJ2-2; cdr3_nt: TGTGCCATCAGTGCACCGGGACAGGGGGCCACCGGGGAGCTGTTTTTT; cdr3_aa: CAISAPGQGATGELFF
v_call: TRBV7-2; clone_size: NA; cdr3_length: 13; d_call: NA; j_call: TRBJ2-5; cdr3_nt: TGTGCCAGCAGCCAAAGGACTTTCGGGACCCAGTACTTC; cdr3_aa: CASSQRTFGTQYF
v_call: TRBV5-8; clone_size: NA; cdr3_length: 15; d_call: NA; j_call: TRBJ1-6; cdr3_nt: TGTGCCAGCAGCTTGTTTATAGGGGCTGATTCACCCCTCCACTTT; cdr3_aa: CASSLFIGADSPLHF
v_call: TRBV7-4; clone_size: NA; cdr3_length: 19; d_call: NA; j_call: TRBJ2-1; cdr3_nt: TGTGCCAGCAGCTTAGGAGATAGGGGGGGACTGGTCTCCTACAATGAGCAGTTCTTC; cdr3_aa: CASSLGDRGGLVSYNEQFF
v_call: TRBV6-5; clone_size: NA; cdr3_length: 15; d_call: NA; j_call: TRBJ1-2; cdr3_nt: TGTGCCAGCAGTTACTCGCAGGGGCCCTTCTATGGCTACACCTTC; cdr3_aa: CASSYSQGPFYGYTF
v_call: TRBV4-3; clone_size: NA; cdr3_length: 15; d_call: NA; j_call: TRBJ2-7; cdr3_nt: TGCGCCAGCAGCCAAAATATCGGGGCTCGGTACGAGCAGTACTTC; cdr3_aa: CASSQNIGARYEQYF
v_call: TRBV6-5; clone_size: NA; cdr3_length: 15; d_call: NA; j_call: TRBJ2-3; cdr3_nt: TGTGCCAGCAGTTACTCGCCCGGAGGGAGGAATACGCAGTATTTT; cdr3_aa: CASSYSPGGRNTQYF
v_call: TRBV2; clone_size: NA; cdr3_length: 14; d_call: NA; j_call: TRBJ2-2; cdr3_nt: TGTGCCAGCAGTGAACTAACGTTCACCGGGGAGCTGTTTTTT; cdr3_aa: CASSELTFTGELFF
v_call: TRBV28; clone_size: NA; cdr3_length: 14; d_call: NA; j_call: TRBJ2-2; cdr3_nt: TGTGCCAGCAGTTTACTTGGTGAAACCGGGGAGCTGTTTTTT; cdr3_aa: CASSLLGETGELFF
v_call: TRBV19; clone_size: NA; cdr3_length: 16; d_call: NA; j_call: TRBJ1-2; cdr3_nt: TGTGCCAGTAGTAGTATTTCGCCCCCGAGGGACTATGGCTACACCTTC; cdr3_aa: CASSSISPPRDYGYTF
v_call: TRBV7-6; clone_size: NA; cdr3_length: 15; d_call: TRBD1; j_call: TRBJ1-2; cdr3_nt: TGTGCCAGCAGCTCCCGGACAGGAGGGACAGATGGCTACACCTTC; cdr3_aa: CASSSRTGGTDGYTF
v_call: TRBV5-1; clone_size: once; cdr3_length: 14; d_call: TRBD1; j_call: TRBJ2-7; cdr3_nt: TGCGCCAGCAGCCCCCAGGGACAGGGAGGCGAGCAGTACTTC; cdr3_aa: CASSPQGQGGEQYF
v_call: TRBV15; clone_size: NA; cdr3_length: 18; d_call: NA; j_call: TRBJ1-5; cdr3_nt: TGTGCCACCAGCAGAGAGGGGAGGTGGAGCTGGAGCAATCAGCCCCAGCATTTT; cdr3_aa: CATSREGRWSWSNQPQHF
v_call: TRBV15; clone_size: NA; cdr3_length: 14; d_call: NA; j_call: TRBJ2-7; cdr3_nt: TGTGCCACCAGCAACAACAGGGAAGGCCACGAGCAGTACTTC; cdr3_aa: CATSNNREGHEQYF
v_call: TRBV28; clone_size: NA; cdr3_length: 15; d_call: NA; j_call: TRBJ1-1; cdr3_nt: TGTGCCAGCAGTTTACCCCCCGCGGTCAACACTGAAGCTTTCTTT; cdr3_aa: CASSLPPAVNTEAFF
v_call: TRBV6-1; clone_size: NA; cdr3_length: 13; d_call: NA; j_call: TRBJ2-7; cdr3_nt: TGTGCCAGCAGTGTAAGGGATACCTACGAGCAGTACTTC; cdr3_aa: CASSVRDTYEQYF
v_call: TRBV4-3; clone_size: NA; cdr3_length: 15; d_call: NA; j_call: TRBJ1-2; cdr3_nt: TGCGCCAGCAGCCAAGTTTCAGGGGAAGGCTATGGCTACACCTTC; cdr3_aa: CASSQVSGEGYGYTF
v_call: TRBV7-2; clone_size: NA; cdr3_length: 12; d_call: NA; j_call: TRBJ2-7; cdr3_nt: TGTGCCAGCAGCCCCCCTTTGCACGAGCAGTACTTC; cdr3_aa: CASSPPLHEQYF
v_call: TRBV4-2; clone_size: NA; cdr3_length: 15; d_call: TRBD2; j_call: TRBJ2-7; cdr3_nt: TGTGCCAGCACCAGACTAGCGGGAGACTCCTACGAGCAGTACTTC; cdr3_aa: CASTRLAGDSYEQYF
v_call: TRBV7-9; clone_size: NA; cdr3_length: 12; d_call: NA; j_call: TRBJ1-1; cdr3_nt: TGTGCCAGCAGCGCCTCCGGGACGGAAGCTTTCTTT; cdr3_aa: CASSASGTEAFF
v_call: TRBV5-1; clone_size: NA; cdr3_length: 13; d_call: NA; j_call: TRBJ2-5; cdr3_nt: TGCGCCAGCAGCTTGGAGGGCCAAGAGACCCAGTACTTC; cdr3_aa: CASSLEGQETQYF
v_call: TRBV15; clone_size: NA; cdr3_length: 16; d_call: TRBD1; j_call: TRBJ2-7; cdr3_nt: TGTGCCACCAGCAGAGAGATCCGGGACAGGGCCTACGAGCAGTACTTC; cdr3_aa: CATSREIRDRAYEQYF
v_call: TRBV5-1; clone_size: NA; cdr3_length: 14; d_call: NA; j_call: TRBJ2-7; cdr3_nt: TGCGCCAGCAGCTTAGCGGTTACAGCCTACGAGCAGTACTTC; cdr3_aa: CASSLAVTAYEQYF
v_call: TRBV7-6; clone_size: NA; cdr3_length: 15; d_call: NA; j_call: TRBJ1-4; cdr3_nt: TGTGCCAGCAGCCTAACCTACGGGTCTAATGAAAAACTGTTTTTT; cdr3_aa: CASSLTYGSNEKLFF
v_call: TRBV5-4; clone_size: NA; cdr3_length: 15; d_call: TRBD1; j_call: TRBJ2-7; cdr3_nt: TGTGCCAGCAGCTTGGATGGGACAGGGGCCCTAGAGCAGTACTTC; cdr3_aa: CASSLDGTGALEQYF